The 20 T cell receptor beta chains below come from one sample, sequenced in a study of T cell responses to AZD1222 COVID-19 vaccine (dated by TCRdb to the early 2020s). Per the publication, the time point label means: baseline before first vaccination. The library was prepared using the immunoSEQ multiplex PCR assay. As stored in TCRdb, this immuneACCESS dataset retains in-frame rearrangements with V and J assigned. A fraction of the clones does not appear; measured against another copy, unresolved V genes explain less than half of the discrepancy, and the remainder lacks a known reason. In this sample the table shows about 150,000 clones, about 87% of which occur a single time. Around 3% of the sample is held by the ten biggest clonotypes. Sequenced here: peripheral blood, sampled on day 0 of AZD1222 vaccination. The receptor set was obtained from an adult in good health.

The CDR3: CASSVAGVGGNTIYF. In nucleotides, the CDR3 is TGTGCCAGCAGCGTAGCTGGGGTCGGCGGAAACACCATATATTTT. This chain uses TRBV9 with TRBJ1-3; D uncertain. Germline V gene lookup returns CDR1 SGDLS and CDR2 YYNGEE. V lost 0 bases and J lost 4, with 11 bases in between. The CDR3 runs 15 residues. The full variable domain, completed using reference TRBV9 and TRBJ1-3, is DSGVTQTPKHLITATGQRVTLRCSPRSGDLSVYWYQQSLDQGLQFLIQYYNGEERAKGNILERFSAQQFPDLHSELNLSSLELGDSALYFCASSVAGVGGNTIYFGEGSWLTVV.

J is TRBJ2-7 and V is TRBV4-3, with D maybe TRBD1 (6 bases). V lost 0 bases, J lost 7 bases, and 13 bases lay in between. Germline CDR1 LGHNA, CDR2 YSLEER. There are 14 residues in the CDR3. This CDR3 reads CASSQDRGMREQYF. The DNA for the CDR3 is TGCGCCAGCAGCCAAGATAGGGGGATGCGGGAGCAGTACTTC.

The rearrangement uses TRBV28 and TRBJ2-3; possibly TRBD2 for D (5 bases). The germline V gene encodes CDR1 MDHEN and CDR2 SYDVKM. V lost 6 bases and J lost 2, with 18 bases in between. The CDR3 sequence is 16 residues long. The CDR3 coding sequence is TGTGCCAGCAGGACGGCAAGCGGAGAGAACACAGATACGCAGTATTTT. Translation: CASRTASGENTDTQYF.

This chain connects TRBV3-1 (or the pseudogene TRBV3-2) to TRBJ1-5; D may be TRBD1 (6 bases). Germline V gives CDR1 LGHDT, CDR2 YNNKEL (reference sequence). The CDR3 has 12 residues. The ends were cut back, 6 bases at V and 5 bases at J, with 8 bases in the middle. In DNA form, the CDR3 reads TGTGCCAGCAGACAGGGCCATCAGCCCCAGCATTTT. Translating it yields CASRQGHQPQHF.

The rearrangement joins TRBV11-2 to TRBJ1-6, with TRBD1 identical over 7 bases. CDR1 is SGHAT and CDR2 is FQNNGV in the germline V gene. The CDR3 contains 16 residues. Trimming at V came to 6 bases and at J to 0 bases, leaving 5 bases not matched to a gene. The DNA for the CDR3 is TGTGCCAGCAGATTACAGGGGAGCTCCTATAATTCACCCCTCCACTTT. It codes for CASRLQGSSYNSPLHF.

The rearrangement uses TRBV7-2 and TRBJ2-4; D ambiguous. The V gene lost 3 bases and the J gene lost 8 bases, with 5 bases spanning the gap. This CDR3 region has 11 residues. CDR1 SGHTA and CDR2 FQGNSA come from the germline V gene. The CDR3 is CASSFGDIQYF. Here the CDR3 DNA reads TGTGCCAGCAGCTTCGGTGACATTCAGTACTTC.

The J gene is TRBJ2-5, the V gene TRBV11-2; TRBD2 is a possible D gene (5 bases). Germline loops: CDR1 SGHAT, CDR2 FQNNGV. The CDR3 consists of 14 residues. Trimming removed 1 base at V and 5 bases at J, with 11 bases between. CDR3 DNA sequence: TGTGCCAGCAGCTTAGGGCTAGCTGTGGAGACCCAGTACTTC. Translating it yields CASSLGLAVETQYF.

This sequence joins TRBV15 and TRBJ1-1; 8 bases agree with TRBD1. V was clipped by 6 bases and J by 6 bases; unmatched bases: 6. The CDR3 totals 13 residues. Germline V lookup: CDR1 LNHNV, CDR2 YYDKDF (reference sequence). CDR3 residues: CATSRPQGAEAFF. Written as DNA, the CDR3 is TGTGCCACCAGTCGCCCACAGGGGGCTGAAGCTTTCTTT.

This chain connects TRBV18 to TRBJ2-3; 9 bases align to TRBD2. J was trimmed by 0 bases and V by 5 bases; bases with no gene match: 3. CDR1 is KGHSH, CDR2 LQKENI, per germline. The CDR3 runs 15 residues. The CDR3 sequence is CASSGTSGSTDTQYF. For the CDR3, the DNA is TGTGCCAGCTCAGGAACTAGCGGGAGCACAGATACGCAGTATTTT.

The gene calls are TRBV10-3 and TRBJ1-1; D remains unclear. The germline V and J ends were trimmed by 4 bases and 3 bases, with 12 bases remaining between them. The CDR3 covers 14 residues. Per germline, CDR1 ENHRY and CDR2 SYGVKD. CDR3 DNA: TGTGCCATCAGTGCGAGCGGCACTGACACTGAAGCTTTCTTT. Encoded protein: CAISASGTDTEAFF.

The rearrangement links TRBV4-2 to TRBJ2-1, with 10 bases aligning to TRBD2. The CDR3 has 15 amino acids. The V gene end was trimmed by 0 bases and the J gene end by 15 bases; junction bases not matched to a gene: 11. Germline CDR1 is LGHNA and CDR2 is YNFKEQ. This CDR3 is CASSQDYPLAGVGFF. The CDR3 DNA reads TGTGCCAGCAGCCAAGACTATCCCCTAGCGGGGGTTGGGTTCTTC.

The chain employs TRBV10-3 and TRBJ2-5; D is ambiguous. CDR1 and CDR2 from the germline V gene are ENHRY and SYGVKD. This CDR3 region has 12 residues. The V end was cut by 8 bases, the J end by 4 bases, with 11 bases between. CDR3 DNA: TGTGCCATCTCTCAGTTAGCAGAGACCCAGTACTTC. Translated: CAISQLAETQYF.

The chain couples TRBV6-2 or TRBV6-3 to TRBJ1-1; possible D gene TRBD1, 6 bases. Per the germline V gene, CDR1 is MNHEY and CDR2 is SVGEGT. With 6 bases removed from V and 6 bases from J, the gap between germline ends came to 17 bases. The CDR3 runs 14 residues. The CDR3 coding sequence is TGTGCCAGCAGGCCTACAGGGAGGAGGGCTGAAGCTTTCTTT. Translation gives CASRPTGRRAEAFF.

V gene TRBV18 combines with J gene TRBJ1-1, with 7 bases fitting TRBD1. CDR1 is KGHSH and CDR2 is LQKENI in the germline V gene. J gave up 4 bases and V 8 bases, and 10 bases lay outside the gene matches. CDR3 length equals 14 residues. The CDR3, as DNA: TGTGCCAGCCACCGACAGGGCCTTGCCACTGAAGCTTTCTTT. Translated: CASHRQGLATEAFF.

In its sample, this clone was seen once. CDR3 coding DNA: TGTGCCAGCAGTCCCGGACTAGCGACGATAGTAGAGACCCAGTACTTC. It encodes CASSPGLATIVETQYF. This chain joins TRBV28 and TRBJ2-5; 9 bases match TRBD2. V shed 5 bases and J 4 bases; nucleotides not matched to a gene: 11. This CDR3 is built from 16 residues. CDR1 and CDR2 from the germline V gene are MDHEN and SYDVKM.

The chain joins TRBV7-2 to TRBJ1-3; D ambiguous. The CDR3 runs 16 residues. The germline gives CDR1 SGHTA, CDR2 FQGNSA. V was cut by 5 bases and J by 0 bases, with 14 bases left in between. The CDR3 DNA is TGTGCCAGCAGCCGTATTCGGTCAGTCTCTGGAAACACCATATATTTT. Its translation is CASSRIRSVSGNTIYF.

V gene TRBV7-9 combines with J gene TRBJ2-2; 9 nucleotides align to TRBD1. The J segment lost 1 base and the V segment lost 8 bases, leaving 2 bases of the junction unmatched. The CDR3 covers 14 residues. Germline CDR1 reads SEHNR; CDR2 reads FQNEAQ (reference sequence). The CDR3 here is CASLGQGNTGELFF. As DNA, the CDR3 is TGTGCCAGCTTGGGACAGGGGAACACCGGGGAGCTGTTTTTT.

In its sample, this clone was seen once. The rearrangement uses TRBV6-4 and TRBJ2-3; TRBD2 matches 8 bases. The germline V gene encodes CDR1 MRHNA and CDR2 SNTAGT. V gave up 2 bases and J gave up 3 bases; unmatched junction bases: 1. This CDR3 has 14 residues. In DNA form, the CDR3 reads TGTGCCAGCAGTGACACGGGGGGGACAGATACGCAGTATTTT. Amino acids: CASSDTGGTDTQYF.

The rearrangement joins TRBV3-1 (or the pseudogene TRBV3-2) to TRBJ2-1; the D gene is possibly TRBD1 (6 bases). V lost 0 bases and J 2 bases, leaving 11 bases between the germline ends. This CDR3 spans 16 amino acids. Per the germline V gene, CDR1 is LGHDT and CDR2 is YNNKEL (reference sequence). The CDR3 here is CASSQERRGPYNEQFF. CDR3 coding DNA: TGTGCCAGCAGCCAAGAGCGCAGGGGCCCCTACAATGAGCAGTTCTTC.

The chain carries TRBV11-2 and TRBJ1-1; tentatively, D is TRBD1 (5 bases). Looked up from germline, CDR1 is SGHAT and CDR2 is FQNNGV. The length of the CDR3 is 15 residues. Trimming removed 0 bases from V and 0 bases from J, with 8 bases in between. CDR3 bases: TGTGCCAGCAGCTTAGAAGGCAGGGTGAACACTGAAGCTTTCTTT. Encoded protein: CASSLEGRVNTEAFF.